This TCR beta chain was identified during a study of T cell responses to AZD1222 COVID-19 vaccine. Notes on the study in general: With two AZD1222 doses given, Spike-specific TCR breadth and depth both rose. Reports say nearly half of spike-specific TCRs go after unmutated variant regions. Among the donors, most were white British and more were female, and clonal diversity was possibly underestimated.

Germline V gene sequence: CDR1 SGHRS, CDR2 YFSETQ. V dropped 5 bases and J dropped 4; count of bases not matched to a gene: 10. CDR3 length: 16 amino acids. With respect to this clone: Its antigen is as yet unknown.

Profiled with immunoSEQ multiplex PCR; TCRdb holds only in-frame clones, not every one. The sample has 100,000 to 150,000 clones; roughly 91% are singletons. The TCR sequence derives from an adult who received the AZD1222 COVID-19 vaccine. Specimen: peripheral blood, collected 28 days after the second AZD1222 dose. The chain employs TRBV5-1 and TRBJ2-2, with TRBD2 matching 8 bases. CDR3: CASRPYAGGGTGELFF. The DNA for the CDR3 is TGCGCCAGCAGGCCCTACGCGGGAGGCGGCACCGGGGAGCTGTTTTTT.